The clone carrying this T cell receptor (beta chain) was detected only once. The target antigen is unknown. This entry comes from a study of CD8 T cells in ankylosing spondylitis. Whole-study findings and limits: Disease-linked clones were found to be CD8+ and relatively rare in peripheral blood. Earlier studies detected some motif variants in reactive arthritis synovial fluid and blood.

Scientists made TCR beta libraries using quantitative 5'-RACE with molecular barcodes. TCRdb reprocessed the 5' RACE reads via MiXCR and lists one record per CDR3 protein. The sample carries roughly 230,000 distinct CDR3 sequences, 18% recorded once. Germline V gene sequence: CDR1 SEHNR, CDR2 FQNEAQ (reference sequence). The CDR3 sequence is 14 residues long. Trimming removed 4 bases from V and 4 bases from J, with 13 bases in between. The TCR was taken from a male donor with ankylosing spondylitis or in good health (not recorded which). Source material: blood, either unsorted or a sorted T cell fraction (not recorded which). The rearrangement links TRBV7-9 to TRBJ2-5, with D uncertain. The CDR3 loop is CASSSVRHSETQYF. As DNA, the CDR3 is TGTGCCAGCAGCTCCGTAAGGCACTCAGAGACCCAGTACTTC.